This T cell receptor beta chain was documented in a study of T cell repertoires in cytomegalovirus infection. Whole-study context: CMV epitopes in the study were HLA-C-restricted (recently identified) and HLA-B-restricted (well studied). Indications came from public TCR beta signatures; they pointed to CMV infection and to a matching HLA type.

The CDR3 runs to 16 residues. CDR1 and CDR2 from the germline V gene are SGHTA and FQGNSA. Study conclusions and caveats: Accumulated public TCR beta family frequency recognized individuals carrying CMV together with the relevant HLA.

This clonotype appeared a few times. The antigen remains unidentified. At one end the junction does not follow the germline gene, possibly because of a read error. One entry per CDR3 protein results from TCRdb running MiXCR on the reads. The sample lists around 77,000 distinct CDR3 sequences; 20% to 25% were seen once. The chain carries TRBV7-2 and TRBJ2-1; no clear D gene. The sequencing here drew on CD8+ T cells from cultured PBMCs, taken from culture after CMV antigen stimulation. The sequence derives from a human donor in good health (CMV status not recorded). Some clones in this sample may be carry-over from other donors' samples. The CDR3 region is CASTPYVAEGYSEQFF. CDR3 bases: TGTGCCAGCACTCCTTACGTGGCGGAAGGGTACAGTGAGCAGTTCTTC.